This TCR beta chain came from a study of T cells after yellow fever vaccination. TCRdb redid the calling of the 5' RACE reads with MiXCR, one entry per CDR3 protein. This sample has about 330,000 distinct CDR3 sequences, with about 4% found just once. CDR1 and CDR2 from the germline V gene are MDHEN and SYDVKM. The germline V and J ends were trimmed by 3 bases and 6 bases, with 7 bases remaining between them. The CDR3 covers 12 residues. The sequence came from a man between 18 and 29 years old who received the YFV17D yellow fever vaccine. Material: PBMCs, obtained 5 days after the yellow fever booster vaccination. The rearrangement joins TRBV28 to TRBJ2-3; D unclear. In DNA, the CDR3 is TGTGCCAGCAGTTTTTATAAGGATACGCAGTATTTT. This codes for CASSFYKDTQYF.